This TCR beta chain came from a study of human T cells and chemical hapten exposure. The table lists this clonotype with a few counts. Each CDR3 protein gets one entry after TCRdb re-called the RACE reads with MiXCR. The sample comprises 85,000 to 120,000 distinct CDR3 sequences, about 12% of which are singletons, and around 1.6% rests with the top ten. Time point specified: pre-sensitization, week 0. Treatment given: therapeutic diphenylcyclopropenone sensitization with weekly scalp DPC. In every case, blood was obtained before the patch test was applied. In germline, CDR1 is SEHNR, CDR2 FQNEAQ (reference sequence). V was clipped by 2 bases and J by 4 bases; unmatched bases: 8. CDR3 length equals 16 residues.

The chain combines TRBV7-9 with TRBJ1-1; TRBD1 matches 9 bases. This specimen was whole blood, taken in connection with sensitization to the hapten diphenylcyclopropenone (DPC). This receptor was identified in a woman in her fifties or sixties with alopecia areata. Some clones in this sample may be carry-over from other donors' samples. The CDR3: CASSLRDRAGGTEAFF. The CDR3 region has the DNA TGTGCCAGCAGCTTACGGGACAGGGCCGGGGGCACTGAAGCTTTCTTT.